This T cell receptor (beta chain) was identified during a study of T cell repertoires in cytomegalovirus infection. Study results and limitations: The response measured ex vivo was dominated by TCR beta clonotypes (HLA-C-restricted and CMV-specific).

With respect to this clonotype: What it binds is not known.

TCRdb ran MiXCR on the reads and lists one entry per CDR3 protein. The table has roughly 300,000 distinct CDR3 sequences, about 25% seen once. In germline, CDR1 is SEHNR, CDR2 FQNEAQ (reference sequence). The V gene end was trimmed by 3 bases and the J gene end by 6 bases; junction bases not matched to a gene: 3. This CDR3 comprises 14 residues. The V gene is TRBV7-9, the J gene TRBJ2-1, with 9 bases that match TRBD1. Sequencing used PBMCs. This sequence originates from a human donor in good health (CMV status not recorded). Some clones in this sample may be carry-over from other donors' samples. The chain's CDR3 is CASSFWDRVNEQFF. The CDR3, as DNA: TGTGCCAGCAGCTTTTGGGACAGGGTCAATGAGCAGTTCTTC.